One TCR beta chain is described in this entry. Its specificity is unknown. An input of roughly 0.45 to 1 ug of RNA was subjected to reverse transcription using random hexamers. Amplification of TCR beta CDR3 spanned 54 Vbeta and 13 Jbeta via immunoSEQ multiplex PCR. TCRdb re-derived calls from the immunoSEQ multiplex PCR reads in MiXCR, one entry per CDR3 protein. The table shows 160,000 or so distinct CDR3 sequences, with around 95% occurring only once. The entry originates in a study of CD8 T cells in Susac syndrome. Whole-study results and caveats: The CD4+ T cell repertoires, which came from Susac syndrome patients, showed no sign of clonal expansion.

Unmatched junction bases numbered 3, after V lost 5 bases and J lost 3 bases. Looked up from germline, CDR1 is DFQATT and CDR2 is SNEGSKA (reference sequence). The CDR3 contains 12 residues. TCR beta sequencing covered blood CD8+ and CD4+ T cells. The TCR originated in a human donor with Susac syndrome. Material: CD4+ T cells from PBMCs. The chain has TRBV20-1 and TRBJ2-5, with 7 bases lining up with TRBD1. CDR3 sequence reads: CSAAGTEETQYF. CDR3 sequence (DNA): TGCAGTGCTGCCGGGACAGAAGAGACCCAGTACTTC.